This T cell receptor beta chain stems from a study of cytomegalovirus exposure and HLA in healthy donors. As for the study in general: Roughly 77 million unique TCRs from HLA-typed donors made up an early data release. Falling in the Caucasian-associated ancestry cluster were 81% of around 370 genotyped donors.

Study results and limitations: A later analysis linked a missense DCLRE1C variant to TCR beta V- and J-gene trimming. Later work found that TCR association rates differed between HLA loci; DRB1 had the most and HLA-C the fewest.

PCR amplification relied on 60 Vbeta primers (plus 13 Jbeta primers). The table came from immunoSEQ multiplex PCR; TCRdb's copy has only in-frame clones and leaves some out. The sample consists of 85,000 to 120,000 clones, 70% to 80% of them appearing once. Regarding this clone: The antigen remains unidentified.

The sample taken for sequencing was PBMCs. The source of this sequence is a male donor in good health and CMV-seropositive.

CDR3 DNA: TGTGCCAGCAGTTTACTATCCGCTCTAGGGGGAGAGACCCAGTACTTC. This translates into CASSLLSALGGETQYF. The V call is TRBV27, the J call TRBJ2-5, with a tentative D call TRBD1 (6 bases). This CDR3 has 16 amino acids. V was trimmed by 2 bases and J by 4 bases, leaving 17 bases between them. Per the germline V gene, CDR1 is MNHEY and CDR2 is SMNVEV (reference sequence).